This entry features one T cell receptor beta chain sequence. Its antigen remains unknown. The record originates from a study of cytomegalovirus exposure and HLA in healthy donors. Study in general: The study placed approximately 81% of its approximately 430 genotyped donors in the Caucasian-associated ancestry cluster.

Findings of the study overall: Within an earlier analysis, most TCR beta V segments proved productive either about 90% or about 30% of the time. Upon later analysis, TCR association rates were observed to vary by HLA locus, being highest for DRB1 and lowest for HLA-C. TRBV6-2, TRBV6-3 and other indistinguishable V segments were excluded.

Primers for the PCR totalled 60 Vbeta and 13 Jbeta. Sequencing was performed with immunoSEQ multiplex PCR; in TCRdb, only in-frame clones are kept and a portion is missing. The sample carries 100,000 to 150,000 clones, more than 60% recorded once. This CDR3 has 16 amino acids. Trimming left V 4 bases short and J 8 bases short, with 21 bases between. Looked up from germline, CDR1 is SGDLS and CDR2 is YYNGEE. The TCR originated in a woman aged 45-65 years in good health and CMV-seropositive. The gene calls are TRBV9 and TRBJ1-4; tentatively, D is TRBD1 (6 bases). Material for sequencing was PBMCs. CDR3 coding DNA: TGTGCCAGCAGCCCAAGGCCAGACAGGTCTTGGGAAAAACTGTTTTTT. This encodes CASSPRPDRSWEKLFF.